Each of the 5 T cell receptor beta chains below was sequenced from the same sample in a study of shared clonotypes between healthy human individuals. Libraries were prepared by immunoSEQ multiplex PCR; TCRdb keeps only in-frame clonotypes and omits some of them. Among roughly 1 million clones listed, approximately 80% were seen once. Sample: memory CD4+ T cells from PBMCs. Described subset: CD45RA-negative fraction. These receptors were taken from a man aged 18 to 29 in good health. Some clones in this sample may be carry-over from other donors' samples.

This clone was picked up a small number of times. This chain connects TRBV20-1 to TRBJ1-5; D is ambiguous. Germline lookup yields CDR1 DFQATT and CDR2 SNEGSKA (reference sequence). This CDR3 contains 11 residues. The V and J ends lost 6 bases and 6 bases respectively, with 9 bases between them. Here the CDR3 DNA reads TGCAGTGCACCGTTCGGTCAGCCCCAGCATTTT. Protein product: CSAPFGQPQHF.

V usage is TRBV7-2 and J usage is TRBJ1-2; D is unresolved. Germline V CDR1 and CDR2: SGHTA, FQGNSA. Trimming took 1 base from V and 1 from J, leaving 7 bases between them. This CDR3 has 14 residues. The CDR3 reads CASSLVGINYGYTF. The CDR3 DNA follows: TGTGCCAGCAGCTTAGTCGGGATTAACTATGGCTACACCTTC.

This clone was found many times. This sequence joins TRBV9 and TRBJ2-5, with D perhaps matching TRBD1 (6 bases). CDR1 and CDR2 from the germline V gene are SGDLS and YYNGEE. The germline V and J ends were trimmed by 2 bases and 7 bases, with 18 bases remaining between them. The CDR3 totals 15 residues. This chain's CDR3 is CASSVDPTGRGTQYF. CDR3 nucleotide sequence: TGTGCCAGCAGCGTGGATCCGACAGGCCGAGGGACCCAGTACTTC.

The rearrangement joins TRBV30 to TRBJ2-5; D unclear. Germline V lookup: CDR1 GTSNPN, CDR2 SVGIG (reference sequence). The germline V and J ends were trimmed by 3 bases and 5 bases, with 13 bases remaining between them. The CDR3 has 13 amino acids. CDR3 sequence (DNA): TGTGCCTGGAGGCCCGCCGCGTCGGAGACCCAGTACTTC. This translates into CAWRPAASETQYF. Based on the CDR3 plus reference TRBV30 and TRBJ2-5, the full variable domain is SQTIHQWPATLVQPVGSPLSLECTVEGTSNPNLYWYRQAAGRGLQLLFYSVGIGQISSEVPQNLSASRPQDRQFILSSKKLLLSDSGFYLCAWRPAASETQYFGPGTRLLVL.

The V gene is TRBV5-4, the J gene TRBJ1-4, with TRBD1 as a possible D gene (5 bases). Germline lookup yields CDR1 SGHNT and CDR2 YYREEE (reference sequence). V lost 3 bases, J lost 10 bases, and 19 bases lay in between. This CDR3 has 15 amino acids. The CDR3 DNA follows: TGTGCCAGCAGCTCAACACAGGAGTTGGGCGGAAAACTGTTTTTT. Translating it yields CASSSTQELGGKLFF.